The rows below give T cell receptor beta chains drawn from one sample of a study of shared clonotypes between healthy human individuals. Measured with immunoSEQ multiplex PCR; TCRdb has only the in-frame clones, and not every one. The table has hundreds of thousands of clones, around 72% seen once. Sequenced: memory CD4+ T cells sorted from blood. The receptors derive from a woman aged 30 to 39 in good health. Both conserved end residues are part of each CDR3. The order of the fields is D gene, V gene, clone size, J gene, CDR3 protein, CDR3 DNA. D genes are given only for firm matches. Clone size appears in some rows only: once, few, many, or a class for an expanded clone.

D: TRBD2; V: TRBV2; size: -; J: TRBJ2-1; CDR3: CASRGLAAYGEQFF; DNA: TGTGCCAGCAGGGGACTAGCGGCGTACGGTGAGCAGTTCTTC
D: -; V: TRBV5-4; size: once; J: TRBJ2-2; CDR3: CASSSQNTGELFF; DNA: TGTGCCAGCAGCTCCCAGAACACCGGGGAGCTGTTTTTT
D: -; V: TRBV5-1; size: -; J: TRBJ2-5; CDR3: CASSYLAGGEETQYF; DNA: TGCGCCAGCTCCTACCTTGCAGGGGGGGAAGAGACCCAGTACTTC
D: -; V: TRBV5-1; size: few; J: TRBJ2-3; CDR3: CASSRDGTFRDGQADTQYF; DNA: TGCGCCAGCAGCCGGGACGGGACCTTCAGGGACGGGCAGGCAGATACGCAGTATTTT
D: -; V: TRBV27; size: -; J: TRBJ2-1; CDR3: CASSFRGFHEQFF; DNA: TGTGCCAGCAGTTTCAGGGGCTTCCATGAGCAGTTCTTC
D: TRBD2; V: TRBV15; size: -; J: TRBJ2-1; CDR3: CATSSLAGIKNEQFF; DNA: TGTGCCACCAGCAGTTTAGCGGGAATAAAGAATGAGCAGTTCTTC
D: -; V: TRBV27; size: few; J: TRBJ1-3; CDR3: CASGRGSGNTIYF; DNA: TGTGCCAGTGGAAGGGGGAGTGGAAACACCATATATTTT
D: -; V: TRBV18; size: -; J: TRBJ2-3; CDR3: CASSPPLRGTQYF; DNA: TGTGCCAGCTCACCGCCTCTTCGGGGTACGCAGTATTTT
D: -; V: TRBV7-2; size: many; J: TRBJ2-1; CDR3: CASSPLALTYNEQFF; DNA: TGTGCCAGCAGCCCACTAGCACTAACCTACAATGAGCAGTTCTTC
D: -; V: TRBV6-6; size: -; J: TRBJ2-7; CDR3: CASSYRQVSSYEQYF; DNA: TGTGCCAGCAGTTACCGGCAGGTCTCCTCCTACGAGCAGTACTTC
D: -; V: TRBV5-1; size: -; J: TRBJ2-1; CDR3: CASSGDPYNEQFF; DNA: TGCGCCAGCAGTGGGGATCCCTACAATGAGCAGTTCTTC
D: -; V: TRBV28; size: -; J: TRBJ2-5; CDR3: CASSGSGETQYF; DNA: TGTGCCAGCAGCGGGAGTGGTGAGACCCAGTACTTC
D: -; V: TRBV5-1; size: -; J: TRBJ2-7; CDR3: CASGTGTGGLEQYF; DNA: TGCGCCAGCGGAACGGGGACTGGAGGCTTGGAGCAGTACTTC
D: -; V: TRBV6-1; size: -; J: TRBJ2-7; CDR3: CASCSGSGLYEQYF; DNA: TGTGCCAGCTGCAGTGGCAGCGGGTTATACGAGCAGTACTTC
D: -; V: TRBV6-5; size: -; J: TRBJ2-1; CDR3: CASSSGITNNEQFF; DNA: TGTGCCAGCAGTTCCGGGATTACTAACAATGAGCAGTTCTTC
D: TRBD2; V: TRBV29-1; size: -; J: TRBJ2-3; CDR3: CSANSGRNTQYF; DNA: TGCAGCGCCAATAGCGGGCGGAATACGCAGTATTTT
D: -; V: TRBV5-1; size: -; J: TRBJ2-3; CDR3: CASSLLAAADTQYF; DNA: TGCGCCAGCAGCTTATTAGCGGCTGCAGATACGCAGTATTTT
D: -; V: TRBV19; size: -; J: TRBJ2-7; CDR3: CASSPMGGASYEQYF; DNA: TGTGCCAGTAGCCCCATGGGGGGCGCGTCTTACGAGCAGTACTTC
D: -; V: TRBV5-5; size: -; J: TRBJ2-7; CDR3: CASSLAVGTYEQYF; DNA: TGTGCCAGCAGCTTGGCAGTCGGCACCTACGAGCAGTACTTC
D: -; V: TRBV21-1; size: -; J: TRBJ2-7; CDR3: CASSKGAGDFYEQYF; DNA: TGTGCCAGCAGCAAAGGGGCGGGAGACTTCTACGAGCAGTACTTC
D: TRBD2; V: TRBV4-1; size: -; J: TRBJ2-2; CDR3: CASSQVTGTSGNTGELFF; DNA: TGCGCCAGCAGCCAAGTAACCGGGACTAGCGGGAACACCGGGGAGCTGTTTTTT
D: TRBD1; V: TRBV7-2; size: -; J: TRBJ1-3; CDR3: CASSSAGRGTISGNTIYF; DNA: TGTGCCAGCAGCTCAGCGGGCAGGGGGACCATCTCTGGAAACACCATATATTTT
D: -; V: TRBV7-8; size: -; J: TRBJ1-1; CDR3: CASSLALGYTEAFF; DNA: TGTGCCAGCAGCTTAGCTTTGGGTTACACTGAAGCTTTCTTT
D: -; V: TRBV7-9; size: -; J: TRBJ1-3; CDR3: CASSPGNTIYF; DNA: TGTGCCAGCAGCCCGGGAAACACCATATATTTT
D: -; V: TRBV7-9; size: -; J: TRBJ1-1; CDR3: CASSLVSNMNTEAFF; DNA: TGTGCCAGCAGCTTAGTCAGCAATATGAACACTGAAGCTTTCTTT
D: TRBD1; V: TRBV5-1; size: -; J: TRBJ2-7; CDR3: CASSSGQGEGYEQYF; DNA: TGCGCCAGCAGCTCCGGACAGGGCGAGGGGTACGAGCAGTACTTC
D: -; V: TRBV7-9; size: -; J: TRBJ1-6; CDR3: CASSLTNSPLHF; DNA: TGTGCCAGCAGCCTGACTAATTCACCCCTCCACTTT
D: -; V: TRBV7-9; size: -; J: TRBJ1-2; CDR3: CASSFEGRSYGYTF; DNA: TGTGCCAGCAGCTTTGAAGGGCGGTCCTATGGCTACACCTTC
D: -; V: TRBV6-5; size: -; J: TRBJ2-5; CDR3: CASSYGAARETQYF; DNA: TGTGCCAGCAGTTATGGGGCCGCCAGAGAGACCCAGTACTTC
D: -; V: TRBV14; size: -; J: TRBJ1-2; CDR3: CASSRLSVGSWGYTF; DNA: TGTGCCAGCAGCCGTCTAAGTGTGGGCAGTTGGGGCTACACCTTC
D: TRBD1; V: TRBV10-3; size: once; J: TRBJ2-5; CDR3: CAISPDRVETQYF; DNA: TGTGCCATCAGCCCGGACAGGGTGGAGACCCAGTACTTC
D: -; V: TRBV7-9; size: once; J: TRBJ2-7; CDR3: CASSTPTGSREQYF; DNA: TGTGCCAGCAGCACCCCGACAGGTTCTCGGGAGCAGTACTTC
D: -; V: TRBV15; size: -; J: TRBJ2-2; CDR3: CATSRVRATNTGELFF; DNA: TGTGCCACCAGCAGAGTACGGGCAACGAACACCGGGGAGCTGTTTTTT
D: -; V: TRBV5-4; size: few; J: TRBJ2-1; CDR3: CASRRENNEQFF; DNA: TGTGCCAGCCGCCGCGAGAACAATGAGCAGTTCTTC
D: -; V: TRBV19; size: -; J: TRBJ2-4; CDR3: CAGRTESPEDPQNIQYF; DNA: TGTGCCGGGAGGACGGAGAGCCCCGAAGACCCCCAAAACATTCAGTACTTC
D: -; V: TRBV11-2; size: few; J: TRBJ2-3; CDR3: CASSSLSDTQYF; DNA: TGTGCCAGCAGCTCCCTTTCTGATACGCAGTATTTT
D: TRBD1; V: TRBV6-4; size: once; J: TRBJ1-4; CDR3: CASSQSTGLGDEKLFF; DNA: TGTGCCAGCAGCCAATCGACAGGGTTGGGTGATGAAAAACTGTTTTTT
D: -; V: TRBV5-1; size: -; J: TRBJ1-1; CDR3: CASSSPGVNTEAFF; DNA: TGCGCCAGCAGCTCCCCTGGGGTTAACACTGAAGCTTTCTTT
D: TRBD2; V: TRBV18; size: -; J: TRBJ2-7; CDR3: CASSPGGTYEQYF; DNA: TGTGCCAGCTCACCGGGAGGGACCTACGAGCAGTACTTC
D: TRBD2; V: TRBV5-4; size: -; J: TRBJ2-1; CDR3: CASSLGLAAYNEQFF; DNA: TGTGCCAGCAGCTTGGGACTAGCGGCCTACAATGAGCAGTTCTTC
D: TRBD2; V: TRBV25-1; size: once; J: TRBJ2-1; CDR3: CASSALPQRENSYNEQFF; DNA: TGTGCCAGCAGCGCCCTTCCCCAGCGGGAGAATTCCTACAATGAGCAGTTCTTC
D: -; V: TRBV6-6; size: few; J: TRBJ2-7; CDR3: CATGRDPRYEQYF; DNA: TGTGCCACGGGCCGGGACCCGCGATACGAGCAGTACTTC
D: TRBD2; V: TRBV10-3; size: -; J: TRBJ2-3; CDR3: CAISSIGGSPTDTQYF; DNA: TGTGCCATCAGTTCTATTGGCGGGAGCCCCACAGATACGCAGTATTTT
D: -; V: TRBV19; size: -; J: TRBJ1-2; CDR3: CASSVLQGRILRNYGYTF; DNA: TGTGCCAGTAGTGTCCTCCAGGGGCGGATTCTGAGGAACTATGGCTACACCTTC
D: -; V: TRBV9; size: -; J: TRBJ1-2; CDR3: CASSGSRAGYSYGYTF; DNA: TGTGCCAGCAGCGGTAGCAGGGCAGGGTATTCCTATGGCTACACCTTC